One sample yielded the 23 T cell receptor beta chains listed below, sequenced in a study of CD8+CD57+ T cells in acquired aplastic anemia. Using genomic DNA as the template, TCR beta VDJ and CDR3 profiling was carried out. TCRdb passed the reads through MiXCR, listing each CDR3 protein once. The sample lists roughly 300,000 distinct CDR3 sequences; around 60% were seen once. The sample consisted of sorted CD4+, CD8+, or CD8+CD57+ T cells (not recorded which) from PBMCs. These receptors all come from a human donor with severe aplastic anemia or a healthy control (not recorded which).

About this clonotype itself: A junction boundary mismatches the germline segment, possibly from a read error. The chain has TRBV10-3 and TRBJ2-5; weak D call: TRBD2 (6 bases). CDR1 ENHRY and CDR2 SYGVKD come from the germline V gene. This CDR3 region has 13 residues. As DNA, the CDR3 is TGTGCCATCAGTGATGGGGGAGGAGAGGCCCAGTACTTC. Translated: CAISDGGGEAQYF.

This clonotype was detected ten times or more. The chain links TRBV2 to TRBJ2-5; D gene ambiguous. Per germline, CDR1 SNHLY and CDR2 FYNNEI. The CDR3 covers 11 residues. The V end lost 6 bases, the J end lost 4 bases, and 6 bases lay between the germline ends. The CDR3 spells CASRQGETQYF. CDR3 DNA: TGTGCCAGCAGACAAGGAGAGACCCAGTACTTC. Supplemented by reference TRBV2 and TRBJ2-5, the full variable domain reads EPEVTQTPSHQVTQMGQEVILRCVPISNHLYFYWYRQILGQKVEFLVSFYNNEISEKSEIFDDQFSVERPDGSNFTLKIRSTKLEDSAMYFCASRQGETQYFGPGTRLLVL.

The rearrangement links TRBV19 to TRBJ1-1, with 9 nucleotides matching TRBD1. Germline lookup yields CDR1 LNHDA and CDR2 SQIVND (reference sequence). Losses at the gene ends were 11 bases for V and 3 bases for J; bases not matched to a gene: 4. The CDR3 runs 12 residues. The CDR3 reads CASRDRDTEAFF. The CDR3 region has the DNA TGTGCCTCGAGGGACAGGGACACTGAAGCTTTCTTT.

The chain employs TRBV19 and TRBJ1-2, with D maybe TRBD1 (5 bases). The V gene lost 7 bases and the J gene lost 5 bases, with 11 bases spanning the gap. The CDR3 totals 12 residues. Looked up from germline, CDR1 is LNHDA and CDR2 is SQIVND (reference sequence). CDR3 coding DNA: TGTGCCAGTACGTCAGGGCAGTATGGCTACACCTTC. As protein: CASTSGQYGYTF.

The rearrangement uses TRBV5-6 and TRBJ2-5; tentative D call: TRBD1 (6 bases). Germline CDR1 SGHDT, CDR2 YYEEEE. V lost 4 bases and J 9 bases, leaving 13 bases between the germline ends. There are 12 residues in the CDR3. CDR3 sequence: CASSLDSEAQYF. The CDR3 region has the DNA TGTGCCAGCAGCCTGGACAGTGAGGCCCAGTACTTC.

V gene TRBV5-1 combines with J gene TRBJ2-3; 7 bases map to TRBD2. The CDR3 runs 16 residues. The V gene's germline CDR1 is SGHRS and CDR2 YFSETQ. The V gene end was trimmed by 1 base and the J gene end by 6 bases; junction bases not matched to a gene: 11. The CDR3 reads CASSLPSGSTADTQYF. DNA of the CDR3: TGCGCCAGCAGCTTGCCTAGCGGTAGCACGGCGGATACGCAGTATTTT. The full variable domain, in which reference TRBV5-1 and TRBJ2-3 provide the parts outside the CDR3, is KAGVTQTPRYLIKTRGQQVTLSCSPISGHRSVSWYQQTPGQGLQFLFEYFSETQRNKGNFPGRFSGRQFSNSRSEMNVSTLELGDSALYLCASSLPSGSTADTQYFGPGTRLTVL.

The chain has TRBV6-6 and TRBJ1-1; TRBD1 matches at 7 bases. Germline lookup yields CDR1 MNHNY and CDR2 SVGAGI (reference sequence). The CDR3 length is 17 residues. After removal of 5 bases from V and 7 bases from J, the junction contained 19 bases not matched to a gene. The CDR3 DNA sequence: TGTGCCAGCAGTGAAGCTTTCTCGGACAGGCAGTACTATGAAGCTTTCTTT. It translates to CASSEAFSDRQYYEAFF.

As regards this clonotype: Mismatch with germline at one junction end may stem from a read error. V and J are TRBV7-3 and TRBJ1-1, with D possibly being TRBD1 (6 bases). CDR3 length equals 18 residues. Germline lookup yields CDR1 SGHTA and CDR2 FQGTGA. CDR3 protein: CASTLRGGGGEENTEAFF. CDR3 DNA: TGTGCAAGCACTCTGCGAGGGGGGGGGGGGGAAGAAAACACTGAAGCTTTCTTT.

This clonotype has a handful of counts. This chain joins TRBV20-1 and TRBJ2-7; 9 nucleotides match TRBD1. Germline lookup yields CDR1 DFQATT and CDR2 SNEGSKA (reference sequence). The CDR3 length is 12 residues. The ends lost 6 bases at V and 3 bases at J; junction bases unmatched: 3. CDR3 nucleotides: TGCAGTGCCCCGGGACAGGGCTACGAGCAGTACTTC. It is translated as CSAPGQGYEQYF.

This chain links TRBV6-6 with TRBJ2-7, with D perhaps TRBD1 (5 bases). Germline V gene lookup returns CDR1 MNHNY and CDR2 SVGAGI (reference sequence). The CDR3 extends over 14 amino acids. The germline V and J ends were trimmed by 6 bases and 3 bases, with 15 bases remaining between them. CDR3 sequence: CASRDDSVSYEQYF. DNA of the CDR3: TGTGCCAGCAGAGACGACAGCGTTAGCTACGAGCAGTACTTC.

Concerning this clonotype itself: One end of the junction does not line up with germline, which may come from a read error. This chain links TRBV20-1 with TRBJ1-1; D not resolved. The CDR3 loop spans 13 amino acids. Per germline, CDR1 DFQATT and CDR2 SNEGSKA (reference sequence). The CDR3 reads CSAAGDMNTEAFF. CDR3 nucleotide sequence: TGCAGTGCCGCCGGAGACATGAACACTGAAGCCTTCTTT.

This clonotype was seen repeatedly, ten times or more. This sequence joins TRBV7-2 and TRBJ2-7, with unresolved D. The length of the CDR3 is 12 residues. V dropped 1 base and J dropped 7 bases, with 8 bases sitting between them. Germline assignment: CDR1 SGHTA and CDR2 FQGNSA. The CDR3 DNA reads as TGTGCCAGCAGCTTAGAGAGGTGGGAGCAGTACTTC. Translating gives CASSLERWEQYF.

The chain combines TRBV2 with TRBJ1-4, with TRBD1 matching over 7 bases. Germline V gene sequence: CDR1 SNHLY, CDR2 FYNNEI. The CDR3 consists of 13 residues. After removal of 6 bases from V and 4 bases from J, the junction contained 2 bases not matched to a gene. The DNA for the CDR3 is TGTGCCAGCAGGAGGGGGCTTAATGAAAAACTGTTTTTT. Translation gives CASRRGLNEKLFF.

Many counts were recorded for this clonotype. The genes are TRBV6-5 and TRBJ2-2, with TRBD2 identical over 7 bases. The CDR3 has 16 residues. Germline loops: CDR1 MNHEY, CDR2 SVGAGI. Trimming removed 2 bases from V and 5 bases from J; junction bases left unmatched: 8. The CDR3 protein is CASSYPTGGGTGELFF. CDR3 DNA sequence: TGTGCCAGCAGTTACCCGACCGGCGGGGGAACCGGGGAGCTGTTTTTT.

The genes are TRBV2 and TRBJ1-2; D gene uncertain. Germline V CDR1 and CDR2: SNHLY, FYNNEI. The CDR3 has 11 residues. V was cut by 5 bases and J by 6 bases, with 7 bases left in between. The CDR3 nucleotides are TGTGCCAGCAGTATTAAGGATGGCTACACCTTC. This translates into CASSIKDGYTF.

V gene TRBV20-1 combines with J gene TRBJ1-1; D gene ambiguous. Germline V CDR1 and CDR2: DFQATT, SNEGSKA (reference sequence). The CDR3 is made up of 13 amino acids. V was shortened by 2 bases and J by 0 bases, with 7 bases between the two germline ends. CDR3 nucleotide sequence: TGCAGTGCTAGATCCCCATTGAACACTGAAGCTTTCTTT. It is translated as CSARSPLNTEAFF.

This clonotype was counted many times. The chain carries TRBV6-5 and TRBJ2-5; the D is unclear. Trimming stripped 2 bases from V and 7 bases from J, with 5 bases between. This CDR3 contains 11 residues. Germline V gives CDR1 MNHEY, CDR2 SVGAGI. DNA for the CDR3: TGTGCCAGCAGTTACGGGTGGACCCAGTACTTC. Translated: CASSYGWTQYF.

This clonotype turned up a few times. A read error is possible here, since a much larger clone lies one base away. The conserved phenylalanine or tryptophan normally closing the CDR3 is absent here, so this likely arose from a read error. The chain joins TRBV7-2 to TRBJ2-5; 13 nucleotides align to TRBD2. Germline V CDR1 and CDR2: SGHTA, FQGNSA. The CDR3 sequence is 16 residues long. With V trimmed by 5 bases and J by 1 base, 4 bases remained unmatched. The CDR3 bases are TGTGCCAGCAGCCATGGACTAGCGGGGGCCCAAGAGACCCAGTACCTC. This encodes CASSHGLAGAQETQYL.

This chain's CDR3 is CASDEGGSYQPQHF. CDR3 coding DNA: TGTGCCAGCGATGAAGGGGGTTCATATCAGCCCCAGCATTTT. The chain links TRBV7-8 to TRBJ1-5, with a tentative D call TRBD1 (6 bases). V lost 8 bases, J lost 5 bases, and 16 bases lay in between. Germline V gene lookup returns CDR1 SGHVS and CDR2 FQNEAQ. The CDR3 length is 14 residues.

V usage is TRBV6-2 or TRBV6-3 and J usage is TRBJ1-1, with TRBD1 matching 7 bases. With 5 bases clipped from V and 4 bases from J, the junction kept 7 bases outside the gene matches. Germline V gene data show CDR1 as MNHEY and CDR2 as SVGEGT. This CDR3 spans 14 amino acids. CDR3 in amino acids: CASSTVQGSTEAFF. The DNA for the CDR3 is TGTGCCAGCAGTACGGTACAGGGGAGCACTGAAGCTTTCTTT.

About this clonotype: One base away lies a much larger clone, so this may be a sequencing read error. This chain links TRBV9 with TRBJ2-5; a possible D gene is TRBD2 (6 bases). The CDR3 contains 14 residues. Germline V lookup: CDR1 SGDLS, CDR2 YYNGEE. CDR3 bases: TGTGCCTGCAGCGTAGGCGGGGACCAAGAGACCCAGTACTTC. This codes for CACSVGGDQETQYF.

The chain uses TRBV12-3 or TRBV12-4 and TRBJ1-4; D call uncertain. The length of the CDR3 is 15 residues. The V and J ends lost 5 bases and 8 bases respectively, with 18 bases between them. DNA for the CDR3: TGTGCCAGCAGTCCAGAACTGGGGAGGATGGAAAAACTGTTTTTT. Its protein is CASSPELGRMEKLFF.

This sequence joins TRBV2 and TRBJ1-1, with unresolved D. The germline V gene encodes CDR1 SNHLY and CDR2 FYNNEI. V lost 1 base to trimming and J lost 0 bases, with 6 bases between them. This CDR3 is built from 14 residues. The CDR3 spells CASSEGRLNTEAFF. The CDR3 DNA sequence: TGTGCCAGCAGTGAAGGCAGACTGAACACTGAAGCTTTCTTT.